These 5 T cell receptor beta chains were all obtained from the same sample, sequenced in a study of regulatory T cells in long-lasting Graves disease. Time point of the sample: persistent/refractory GD, antithyroid drugs over 5 years with positive TRAb. After RNA was extracted from PBMCs, the TCR library was made from it. The authors built TCR beta libraries using iRepertoire HTBI primers and Arm-PCR of CDR3 regions. In TCRdb, the multiplex PCR reads were re-called with MiXCR into one record per CDR3 protein. Of more than 650,000 distinct CDR3 sequences listed, about 30% were seen once; the top ten hold around 42%. The sample consisted of peripheral blood mononuclear cells (PBMCs), taken when the disease was refractory, from a patient treated with antithyroid drugs. These receptors came from a female donor with Graves disease.

This clonotype was recorded many times. V usage is TRBV28 and J usage is TRBJ1-1; weak D call: TRBD1 (6 bases). Germline V gene lookup returns CDR1 MDHEN and CDR2 SYDVKM. Between the trimmed V and J ends, which lost 5 bases and 4 bases, there was a span of 17 bases. The CDR3 is made up of 15 amino acids. In nucleotides, the CDR3 is TGTGCCAGCAGTCCCCCGTTGGGGGCGAGCACTGAAGCTTTCTTT. It codes for CASSPPLGASTEAFF. The whole variable domain, remainder taken from reference TRBV28 and TRBJ1-1, is DVKVTQSSRYLVKRTGEKVFLECVQDMDHENMFWYRQDPGLGLRLIYFSYDVKMKEKGDIPEGYSVSREKKERFSLILESASTNQTSMYLCASSPPLGASTEAFFGQGTRLTVV.

This clonotype was seen more than once but under ten times. This chain connects TRBV12-3 or TRBV12-4 to TRBJ1-3, with unresolved D. This CDR3 has 13 amino acids. V lost 4 bases and J lost 0, with 4 bases in between. Written as DNA, the CDR3 is TGTGCCAGCAGTTCGGACTCTGGAAACACCATATATTTT. Translated: CASSSDSGNTIYF.

This clonotype was picked up many times. The chain employs TRBV2 and TRBJ2-7; 7 bases map to TRBD1. CDR3 size: 15 residues. The V segment lost 1 base and the J segment 1 base; nucleotides outside the gene matches: 4. The germline gives CDR1 SNHLY, CDR2 FYNNEI. CDR3 coding DNA: TGTGCCAGCAGTGAAGACAGGGGCCCATCCTACGAGCAGTACTTC. Its translation: CASSEDRGPSYEQYF.

This clonotype showed up just a few times. The chain combines TRBV6-2 or TRBV6-3 with TRBJ1-4; D uncertain. Germline V gene data show CDR1 as MNHEY and CDR2 as SVGEGT. V lost 7 bases and J lost 5, with 17 bases in between. The CDR3 spans 15 residues. The CDR3 DNA reads as TGTGCCAGCATACCCGACGGCCTAGGGAATGAAAAACTGTTTTTT. Protein sequence: CASIPDGLGNEKLFF.

This clonotype was observed a handful of times. V and J are TRBV6-2 or TRBV6-3 and TRBJ1-2; 8 positions match TRBD1. Germline loops: CDR1 MNHEY, CDR2 SVGEGT. V trimming: 4 bases; J trimming: 2 bases; junction bases outside the gene matches: 3. This CDR3 has 14 amino acids. CDR3 sequence reads: CASSSDRENYGYTF. The DNA of the CDR3 is TGTGCCAGCAGTTCGGACAGGGAAAACTATGGCTACACCTTC.